This record concerns one T cell receptor (beta chain) sequence. No antigen is known for it. The data were obtained in a study of T cell repertoires in cytomegalovirus infection. Study-wide background: Based on public TCR beta signatures, there were indications of CMV infection and of a matching HLA type. Whole-study results and caveats: CMV-specific TCR beta clonotypes restricted by HLA-C dominated the ex vivo response. Frequencies of public TCR beta families were cumulated, and this identified carriers of CMV plus the relevant HLA.

TCRdb itself ran the reads through MiXCR, one entry per CDR3 protein. The data contain around 550,000 distinct CDR3 sequences, approximately 25% of them seen just once; the ten biggest clones take up 13%. The sample taken for sequencing was PBMCs. The clonotype was recovered from a human donor in good health (CMV status not recorded). Some clones in this sample may be carry-over from other donors' samples.

CDR3: CASSLGGGTNEKLFF. CDR3 in DNA: TGTGCCAGCAGCTTAGGAGGAGGAACTAATGAAAAACTGTTTTTT. This chain joins TRBV11-2 and TRBJ1-4; D is uncertain. The germline V and J ends were trimmed by 1 base and 1 base, with 7 bases remaining between them. This CDR3 has 15 amino acids. Germline V gives CDR1 SGHAT, CDR2 FQNNGV.